These 12 T cell receptor beta chains originate from one sample sequenced in a study of radiation and T cells in renal cell carcinoma. Treatment of the sample: 15 Gy SBRT to primary tumor, nephrectomy 4 weeks later. Repertoires were generated with immunoSEQ multiplex PCR, while TCRdb's copy carries only in-frame clones and drops some. The sample lists around 15,000 clones; roughly 50% were seen once. Sequenced material: tumor tissue, taken from a patient whose treatment included radiotherapy and nephrectomy. These receptors came from a woman aged 55-70 years with renal cell carcinoma.

The gene calls are TRBV6-5 and TRBJ2-1, with D unclear. V was clipped by 7 bases and J by 0 bases, with 13 bases between them. The CDR3 is 15 residues long. Germline CDR1 and CDR2: MNHEY and SVGAGI. The CDR3, as DNA: TGTGCCAGCAACGAGGCCGCCTCCTCCTACAATGAGCAGTTCTTC. It codes for CASNEAASSYNEQFF.

The V call is TRBV6-1, the J call TRBJ2-5; D may be TRBD2 (6 bases). The CDR3 is made up of 14 amino acids. V was pared by 8 bases and J by 3 bases, with 16 bases between. The V gene's germline CDR1 is MNHNS and CDR2 SASEGT. CDR3 residues: CASETGDLKETQYF. DNA for the CDR3: TGTGCCAGCGAAACGGGGGATTTAAAAGAGACCCAGTACTTC.

This chain links TRBV28 with TRBJ1-2; D is uncertain. CDR1 and CDR2 (germline): MDHEN, SYDVKM. V lost 3 bases and J 7 bases, leaving 15 bases between the germline ends. The CDR3 contains 14 residues. This chain's CDR3 is CASSFGRAAGGYTF. The CDR3, as DNA: TGTGCCAGCAGTTTTGGGCGGGCCGCAGGTGGCTACACCTTC.

This clone was counted only a few times. V gene TRBV10-1 combines with J gene TRBJ2-5; D unclear. The CDR3 loop spans 12 amino acids. Trimming took 8 bases from V and 4 from J, leaving 11 bases between them. CDR1 is WNHNN and CDR2 is SYGVQD in the germline V gene (reference sequence). The CDR3 DNA follows: TGCGCCAGCTCTAGAAATCTAGAGACCCAGTACTTC. This codes for CASSRNLETQYF.

This clone was observed a few times. The chain couples TRBV6-5 to TRBJ1-2; D gene uncertain. Trimming took 2 bases from V and 2 from J, leaving 6 bases between them. CDR3 size: 13 residues. Looked up from germline, CDR1 is MNHEY and CDR2 is SVGAGI. CDR3 in amino acids: CASSYVANYGYTF. Written as DNA, the CDR3 is TGTGCCAGCAGTTACGTTGCGAACTATGGCTACACCTTC.

This clone is medium-sized by share. V gene TRBV27 combines with J gene TRBJ1-2; D unclear. V was clipped by 2 bases and J by 7 bases, with 8 bases between them. This CDR3 comprises 12 residues. The germline gives CDR1 MNHEY, CDR2 SMNVEV (reference sequence). CDR3 loop: CASSLGSGGYTF. The CDR3 region has the DNA TGTGCCAGCAGTTTAGGCAGTGGTGGCTACACCTTC.

This clone has a handful of counts. The gene calls are TRBV19 and TRBJ1-5; 7 bases are a match to TRBD1. This CDR3 spans 18 amino acids. J was trimmed by 5 bases and V by 6 bases; bases with no gene match: 19. The V gene's germline CDR1 is LNHDA and CDR2 SQIVND (reference sequence). Written as DNA, the CDR3 is TGTGCCAGTAGCCCGACCCCGCACAGGGGAGGGTTGGATCAGCCCCAGCATTTT. Encoded protein: CASSPTPHRGGLDQPQHF.

This clone is a singleton in its sample. This likely traces to a read error, being one base from a far larger clone. The sample holds other DNA sequences that translate to the same CDR3. The genes are TRBV2 and TRBJ2-3; D is unresolved. Germline CDR1 is SNHLY and CDR2 is FYNNEI. Trimming removed 6 bases from V and 2 bases from J, with 15 bases in between. The CDR3 is made up of 15 amino acids. The CDR3 nucleotides read TGTGCCAGCAGCTTAGTCGCCGGATACACAGATACGCAGTATTTT. Translation: CASSLVAGYTDTQYF.

Comments on this clone: The identical CDR3 is also encoded by other nucleotide sequences in the sample. The chain uses TRBV5-1 and TRBJ2-5; D gene unclear. The CDR3 extends over 14 amino acids. The V gene lost 0 bases and the J gene lost 1 base, with 7 bases spanning the gap. Germline CDR1 and CDR2: SGHRS and YFSETQ. This chain's CDR3 is CASSLEASQETQYF. The CDR3 bases are TGCGCCAGCAGCTTGGAAGCCAGCCAAGAGACCCAGTACTTC.

The chain combines TRBV6-5 with TRBJ1-3, with TRBD1 as a possible D gene (5 bases). The CDR3 has 15 residues. The germline V gene has CDR1 MNHEY and CDR2 SVGAGI. V lost 6 bases and J lost 2, with 14 bases in between. The CDR3 sequence: CASSVSRDPGNTIYF. The CDR3 region has the DNA TGTGCCAGCAGCGTGAGCAGGGACCCTGGAAACACCATATATTTT.

V and J are TRBV7-2 and TRBJ1-4; D may be TRBD1 (5 bases). Germline V CDR1 and CDR2: SGHTA, FQGNSA. The CDR3 totals 17 residues. Trimming shortened V by 4 bases and J by 5 bases, and 20 bases separated the two germline ends. DNA of the CDR3: TGTGCCAGCAGCTGGGCAAACCAGGGACGGATGAATGAAAAACTGTTTTTT. Translated: CASSWANQGRMNEKLFF.

This clone appeared once. V usage is TRBV5-1 and J usage is TRBJ2-1; TRBD2 agrees at 10 bases. Per germline, CDR1 SGHRS and CDR2 YFSETQ. This CDR3 is 19 amino acids long. V lost 3 bases to trimming and J lost 0 bases; unmatched junction nucleotides: 12. CDR3 amino acids: CASSSWTGTSEGSYNEQFF. The CDR3 DNA reads TGCGCCAGCAGCTCCTGGACAGGGACTAGCGAGGGCTCCTACAATGAGCAGTTCTTC.